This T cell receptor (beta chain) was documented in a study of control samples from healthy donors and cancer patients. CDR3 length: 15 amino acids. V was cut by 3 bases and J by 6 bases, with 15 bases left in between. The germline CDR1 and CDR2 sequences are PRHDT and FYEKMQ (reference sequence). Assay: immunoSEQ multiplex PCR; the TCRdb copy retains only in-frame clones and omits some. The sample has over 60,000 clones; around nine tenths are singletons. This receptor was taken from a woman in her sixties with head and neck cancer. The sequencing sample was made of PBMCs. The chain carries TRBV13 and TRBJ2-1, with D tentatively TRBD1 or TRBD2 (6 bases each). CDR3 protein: CASSFFTRGVNEQFF. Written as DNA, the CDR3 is TGTGCCAGCAGCTTCTTCACTAGGGGGGTCAATGAGCAGTTCTTC.